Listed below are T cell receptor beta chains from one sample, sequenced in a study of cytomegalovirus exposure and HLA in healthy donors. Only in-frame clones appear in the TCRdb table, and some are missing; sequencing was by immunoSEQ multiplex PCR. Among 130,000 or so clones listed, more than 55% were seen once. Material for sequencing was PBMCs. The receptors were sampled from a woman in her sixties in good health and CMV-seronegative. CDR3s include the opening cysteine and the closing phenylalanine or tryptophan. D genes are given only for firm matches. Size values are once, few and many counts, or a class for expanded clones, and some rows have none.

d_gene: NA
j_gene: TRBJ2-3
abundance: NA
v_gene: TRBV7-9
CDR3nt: TGTGCCAGCAGCTTAGGGACTGCGACAGATACGCAGTATTTT
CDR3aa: CASSLGTATDTQYF

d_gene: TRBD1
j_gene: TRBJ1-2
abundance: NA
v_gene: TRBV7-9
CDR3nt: TGTTCCAGCAGCTTAGGGGGACAGGGGGCTAACTATGGCTACACCTTC
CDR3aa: CSSSLGGQGANYGYTF

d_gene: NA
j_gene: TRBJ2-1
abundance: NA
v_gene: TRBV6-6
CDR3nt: TGTGCCAGCAGTTACCAGACAGGATCCTACAATGAGCAGTTCTTC
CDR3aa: CASSYQTGSYNEQFF

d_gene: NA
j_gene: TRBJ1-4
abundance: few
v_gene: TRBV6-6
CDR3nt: TGTGCCAGCAGTAGGCCCACGGGGTTCGGGGAAAAACTGTTTTTT
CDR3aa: CASSRPTGFGEKLFF

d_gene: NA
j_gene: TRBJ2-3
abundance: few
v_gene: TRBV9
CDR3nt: TGTGCCAGCAGCAGAGGGGACTCCGAAACAGATACGCAGTATTTT
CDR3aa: CASSRGDSETDTQYF

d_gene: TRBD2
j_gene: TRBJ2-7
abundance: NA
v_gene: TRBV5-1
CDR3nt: TGCGCCAGCAGCCGCGGGCGGGAGGATTTGGACGAGCAGTACTTC
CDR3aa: CASSRGREDLDEQYF

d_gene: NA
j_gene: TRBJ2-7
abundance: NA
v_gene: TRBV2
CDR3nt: TGTGCCAGCAGTCGAACCAGCTACGAGCAGTACTTC
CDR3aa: CASSRTSYEQYF

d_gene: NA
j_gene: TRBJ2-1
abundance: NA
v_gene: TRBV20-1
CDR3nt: TGCAGTGCCGGGTACAATGAGCAGTTCTTC
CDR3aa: CSAGYNEQFF

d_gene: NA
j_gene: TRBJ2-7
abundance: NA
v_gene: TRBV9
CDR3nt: TGTGCCAGCAGCGTAGCTATTGTGTCCTACGAGCAGTACTTC
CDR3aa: CASSVAIVSYEQYF

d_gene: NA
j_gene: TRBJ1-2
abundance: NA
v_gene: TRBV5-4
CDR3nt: TGTGCCAGCAGCTCTCAGGGTGACTATGGCTACACCTTC
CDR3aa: CASSSQGDYGYTF

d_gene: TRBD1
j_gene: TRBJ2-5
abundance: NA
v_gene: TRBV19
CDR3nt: TGTGCCAGTAGTCTGGACAGGGGGGTAGAGACCCAGTACTTC
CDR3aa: CASSLDRGVETQYF

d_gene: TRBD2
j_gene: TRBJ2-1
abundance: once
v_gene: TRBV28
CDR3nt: TGTGCCAGCAGTCAACTAGCGGGAGCAAGTAATGAGCAGTTCTTC
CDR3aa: CASSQLAGASNEQFF

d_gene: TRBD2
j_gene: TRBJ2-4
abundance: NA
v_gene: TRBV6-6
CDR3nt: TGTGCCAGCAGGACCCGCGGGGGGCAAGGGAACATTCAGTACTTC
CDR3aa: CASRTRGGQGNIQYF

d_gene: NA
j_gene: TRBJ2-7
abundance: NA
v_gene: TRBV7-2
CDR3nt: TGTGCCAGCAGCTTAGGGGGACACGACGAGCAGTACTTC
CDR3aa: CASSLGGHDEQYF

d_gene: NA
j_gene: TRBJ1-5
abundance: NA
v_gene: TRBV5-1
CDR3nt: TGCGCCAGCAGGAGAGAATGGGCCCCCAATCAGCCCCAGCATTTT
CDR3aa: CASRREWAPNQPQHF

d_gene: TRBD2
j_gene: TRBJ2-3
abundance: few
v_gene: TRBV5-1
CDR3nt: TGCGCCAGCAGCTTGTGGGGGAGGGGCACAGATACGCAGTATTTT
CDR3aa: CASSLWGRGTDTQYF

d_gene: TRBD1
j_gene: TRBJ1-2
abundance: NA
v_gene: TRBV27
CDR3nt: TGTGCCAGCAGTCCCCTAGACAGGGACCCTAACTATGGCTACACCTTC
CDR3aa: CASSPLDRDPNYGYTF

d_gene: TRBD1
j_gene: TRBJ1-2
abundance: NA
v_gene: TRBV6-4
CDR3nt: TGTGCCAGCAGCACCGAAGCAGGGGGCAACTATGGCTACACCTTC
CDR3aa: CASSTEAGGNYGYTF

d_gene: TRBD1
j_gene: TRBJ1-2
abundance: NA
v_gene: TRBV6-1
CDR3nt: TGTGCCAGCAGTAGGGGGAGCCGGACAGGGGGCTACACCTTC
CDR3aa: CASSRGSRTGGYTF